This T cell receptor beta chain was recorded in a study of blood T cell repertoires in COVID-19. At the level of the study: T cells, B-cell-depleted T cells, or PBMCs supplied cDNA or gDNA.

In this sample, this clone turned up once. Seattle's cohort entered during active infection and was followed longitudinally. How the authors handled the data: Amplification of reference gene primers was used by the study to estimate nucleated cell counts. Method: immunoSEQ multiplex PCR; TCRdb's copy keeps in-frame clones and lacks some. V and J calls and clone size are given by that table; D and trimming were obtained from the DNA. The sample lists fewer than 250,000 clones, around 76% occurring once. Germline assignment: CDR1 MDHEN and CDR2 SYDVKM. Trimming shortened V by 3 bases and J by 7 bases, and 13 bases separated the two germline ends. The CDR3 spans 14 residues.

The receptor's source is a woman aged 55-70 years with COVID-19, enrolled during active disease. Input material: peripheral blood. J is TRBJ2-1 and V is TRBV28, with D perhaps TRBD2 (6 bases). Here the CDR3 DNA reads TGTGCCAGCAGTTTTGCCGGGAGAGGAAATGAGCAGTTCTTC. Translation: CASSFAGRGNEQFF.